This T cell receptor (beta chain) was observed in a study of T cells in Graves' hyperthyroidism and ophthalmopathy (dated by TCRdb to the late 2010s). General notes on the study: Peripheral blood samples were taken at the time of initial diagnosis, prior to any treatment. TCR V-J signatures able to tell the groups apart were searched for in a discovery cohort of around 95 patients, of whom 43 had Graves' ophthalmopathy and more than 55 had stable Graves' hyperthyroidism. Prospective prediction of ophthalmopathy was tested in an independent validation cohort consisting of roughly 20 hyperthyroidism patients and over 15 patients who later progressed to ophthalmopathy. For training and testing, the roughly 93 patients in the discovery cohort were randomly divided in a 7:3 ratio. In addition, the study compared T-cell repertoires in thyroid tissue and in blood from about 6 Graves' hyperthyroidism patients. Once sampling was done, hyperthyroidism patients were given methimazole at a starting dose of 30 mg daily, whereas ophthalmopathy patients were given high-dose intravenous methylprednisolone. According to the paper, TCR Vbeta CDR3 sequencing was carried out on some 140 peripheral blood samples, which came from approximately 43 ophthalmopathy, around 75 hyperthyroidism and about 17 progressor patients. What the work shows at the level of the full study, not this receptor alone: Ophthalmopathy was separated from stable hyperthyroidism by a 13 V-J signature model, with around 90% sensitivity and approximately 81% specificity obtained in cross-validation and 80%/75% obtained in testing. Blood samples also contained most of the expanded thyroid clonotypes (frequency above 0.001), which suggests that blood repertoires may reflect thyroid immune responses. No statistical method was used to set the sample size in advance, and investigators knew the group allocation. During validation, the model predicted progression to ophthalmopathy a median of roughly 7.1 months ahead of onset, with almost 71% sensitivity and around 73% specificity.

Ophthalmopathy patients had moderately to severely active disease, Clinical Activity Score of at least 3, NOSPECS grade of at least 4, and duration under 3 months. Exclusion was applied to patients with uncontrolled infections, other autoimmune diseases, pregnancy or lactation. Diagnoses were based on clinical symptoms, serum thyroxine and TRAb, thyroid ultrasound and orbital computed tomography. PBMCs were isolated from more than 8 ml of fresh peripheral blood by Ficoll-Paque density gradient centrifugation. Total RNA was extracted with Trizol reagent, and quality was checked on an Agilent 2100 Bioanalyzer. Amplification of TCR beta CDR3 regions was carried out from RNA transcripts. A first-round RT-PCR of the TCR CDR3 used the HTBI primer set with the Qiagen OneStep RT-PCR kit. Libraries were constructed in a second round of multiplex PCR, after which size selection and purification were carried out. Libraries were sequenced paired-end with 100 bp reads on an Illumina HiSeq2000. Under the source paper's analysis protocol: SOAPnuke was used to process the raw data, throwing out any read that contained adapters or uncalled bases, had a mean Phred below 15, or lacked an exact constant-primer or identifier match. High-quality paired reads were merged using COPE v1.2.5, and each unique nucleotide sequence was defined as a clonotype. MiTCR v1.1 was used to align clonotypes to the IMGT TRBV, TRBD and TRBJ reference segments. Analysis was restricted to V-J combinations with a frequency above 0.0001, which covered about 99% of repertoires. A TCS score was defined as the ratio of F50 (clonal expansion) to E x V (chaos), with BLOSUM62-based TCRdist applied between CDR3 peptides within each V-J. Welch's t-statistics and random forest reduced 514 V-J features to 13, which were used in a naive Bayes classifier (R e1071). TCRdb reran the public reads through fastp at Q25 and MiXCR, keeping productive beta chains. Every entry covers one CDR3 protein and lists the most common genes and DNA from its rows. Here the V and J calls rest on TCRdb's processing, not on the authors' analysis. This sample gives 490,000 or so distinct CDR3 sequences in total; about 16% of them show up just once. The biggest ten clones account for roughly 29% of the sample.

Including cysteine and phenylalanine, the CDR3 has 14 amino acids. Only the CDR3 portion is preserved as DNA: 42 bases, with reading frame beginning at the first base. Trimming at the junction amounts to 8 bases on V and 2 bases on J, and the germline ends lie 12 bases apart. From the germline V gene, CDR1 is MDHEN and CDR2 is SYDVKM. This clonotype was detected many times. Its antigen is unknown. The sample holds no much larger clone one base away, and base qualities are not on file. What was sequenced was blood. Here the chain combines TRBV28 and TRBJ2-2; the D gene is possibly TRBD2, with 5 bases matching. This sequence originates from a woman aged 25-40 years with Graves' ophthalmopathy. The CDR3 sequence is CASVVSGNTGELFF. In nucleotide form, the sequence is TGTGCCAGCGTCGTGTCGGGAAACACCGGGGAGCTGTTTTTT.